This T cell receptor (beta chain) was sequenced in a study of Graves' ophthalmopathy and Graves' hyperthyroidism. Study results and caveats: With roughly 65% sensitivity and approximately 73% specificity, the model predicted ophthalmopathy progression.

Additional autoimmune diseases, uncontrolled infections, pregnancy or lactation disqualified patients. The authors diagnosed from clinical symptoms, serum thyroxine, TRAb, thyroid ultrasound and orbital computed tomography. This clonotype was recorded at least ten times. Its antigen is still unknown. V was shortened by 5 bases and J by 3 bases, with 7 bases between the two germline ends. This CDR3 comprises 12 residues. RNA transcripts were the template, and TCR beta CDR3 regions were amplified from them. HTBI primers primed a first-round RT-PCR, and a second-round multiplex PCR followed. TCRdb analysed the multiplex PCR reads with MiXCR anew, one entry per CDR3 protein. The repertoire consists of around 400,000 distinct CDR3 sequences, with around 21% occurring once and the leading ten covering 2.5% to 3.5%.

The sequenced sample was peripheral blood. V and J are TRBV12-3 or TRBV12-4 and TRBJ1-1; unclear D gene. This TCR came from a woman under 30 with stable Graves' hyperthyroidism. CDR3 sequence reads: CASSDGYTEAFF. The CDR3, as DNA: TGTGCCAGCAGTGACGGTTACACTGAAGCTTTCTTT.